This T cell receptor beta chain came from a study of shared clonotypes between healthy human individuals. This CDR3 is built from 15 residues. Germline V gives CDR1 SNHLY, CDR2 FYNNEI. The V gene end was trimmed by 6 bases and the J gene end by 5 bases; junction bases not matched to a gene: 10. On sorted subsets, replicate PCRs used roughly 190 ng DNA, or tens of thousands of T cell genomes. Clones were sequenced by immunoSEQ multiplex PCR, and TCRdb holds only the in-frame ones, with some missing. The table lists about 1.1 million clones, 60% to 85% of them singletons, with about 0.94% in the top ten. This clone was observed a few times. Its antigen is still unknown. Investigators divided CD4+ cells into CD45RA+ naive and CD45RA-negative memory subsets. Broader study findings: For naive CD4 cells, approximately 4.8% of clonotypes were shared across a few donors.

The sequence came from a man between 18 and 29 years old in good health. Some clones in this sample may be carry-over from other donors' samples. The chain uses TRBV2 and TRBJ1-2, with 9 nucleotides matching TRBD1. Sequenced input: memory CD4+ T cells from PBMCs. Subset denoted: CD45RA-negative fraction. The CDR3 DNA reads TGTGCCAGCAGCGCTACCATGGGGACAGGGTATGGCTACACCTTC. Its translation: CASSATMGTGYGYTF.